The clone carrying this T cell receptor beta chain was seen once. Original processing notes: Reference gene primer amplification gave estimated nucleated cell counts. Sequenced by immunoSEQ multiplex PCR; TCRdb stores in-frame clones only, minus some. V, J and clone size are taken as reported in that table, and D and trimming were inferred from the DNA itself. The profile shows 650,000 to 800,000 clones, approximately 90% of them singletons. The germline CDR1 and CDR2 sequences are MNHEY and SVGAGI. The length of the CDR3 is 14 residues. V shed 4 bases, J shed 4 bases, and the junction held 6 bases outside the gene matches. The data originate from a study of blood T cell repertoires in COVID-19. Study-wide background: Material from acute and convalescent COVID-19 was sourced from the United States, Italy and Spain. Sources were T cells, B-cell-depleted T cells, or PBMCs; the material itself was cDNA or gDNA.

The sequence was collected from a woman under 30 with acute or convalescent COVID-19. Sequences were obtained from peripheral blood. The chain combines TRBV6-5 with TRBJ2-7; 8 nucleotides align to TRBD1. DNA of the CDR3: TGTGCCAGCAGTTCCCGGGACAGGCTGTACGAGCAGTACTTC. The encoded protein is CASSSRDRLYEQYF.